This T cell receptor (beta chain) was identified during a study of molecular identifiers for immune sequencing clone quantification. The CDR3 extends over 16 amino acids. The J segment lost 0 bases and the V segment lost 2 bases, leaving 1 base of the junction unmatched. CDR1 and CDR2 from the germline V gene are SGHVS and FQNEAQ. Overall study results and limits: Clones exceeding 20 RNA copies carried over 99% of effector molecules but under 1% of naive-cell molecules.

Bulk TCR libraries used previously described methods and listed TCR primers. TCRdb re-derived calls from the PCR reads in MiXCR, one entry per CDR3 protein. The data contain about 640,000 distinct CDR3 sequences, 20% of them singletons. A remark on this clonotype: Its antigen is not known.

Sorted inputs of roughly 19,000 to 1,100,000 cells, with 10%, 30% or 50% RNA, yielded naive CD8 libraries. The authors gated naive CD8 T cells as CD8+CD4-CCR7+CD45RA+ for sorting. The sample was naive CD8+ T cells from blood, with Jurkat cell RNA spiked in. Subset of the sample: FACS-sorted CD8+CD4-CCR7+CD45RA+ naive T cells. V usage is TRBV7-8 and J usage is TRBJ2-7; 13 bases match TRBD2. The sequence was collected from a human donor in good health. Some libraries in this study had Jurkat cell RNA spiked in. The CDR3 here is CASSLWTSGSSYEQYF. The CDR3 DNA reads TGTGCCAGCAGCTTATGGACTAGCGGGAGCTCCTACGAGCAGTACTTC. Together with reference TRBV7-8 and TRBJ2-7, the CDR3 gives the full variable domain: GAGVSQSPRYKVAKRGQDVALRCDPISGHVSLFWYQQALGQGPEFLTYFQNEAQLDKSGLPSDRFFAERPEGSVSTLKIQRTQQEDSAVYLCASSLWTSGSSYEQYFGPGTRLTVT.